This T cell receptor (beta chain) was retrieved from a study of T cell responses to AZD1222 COVID-19 vaccine. For the study at large: Pooled samples include second doses given at about 4 or 12 weeks. Overall study findings and caveats: Unmutated variant regions reportedly attract nearly half of all spike-specific TCRs.

Trimming took off 1 base at V and 7 bases at J, with 11 bases between the two ends. This CDR3 has 13 amino acids. Germline V gene lookup returns CDR1 SGHNT and CDR2 YYREEE (reference sequence). Comment on this clone: Its antigen is unknown.

Sequencing used immunoSEQ multiplex PCR; TCRdb keeps in-frame clones, though not all of them. The data contain roughly 200,000 clones, approximately 92% of them seen just once; the ten biggest clones take up approximately 1.3%. The clonotype comes from an adult in good health. The chain carries TRBV5-4 and TRBJ1-2; D gene uncertain. The sample here was peripheral blood, taken on day 0 of AZD1222 vaccination. The DNA of the CDR3 is TGTGCCAGCAGCTTGTCCGGAGGAGGTGGCTACACCTTC. This gives the protein CASSLSGGGGYTF.